The present entry profiles one TCR beta chain with its context. This CDR3 has 13 amino acids. Germline CDR1 LGHNA, CDR2 YSLEER. Trimming stripped 5 bases from V and 8 bases from J, with 12 bases between. The sample originates from a study of blood T cell repertoires in COVID-19. Study-level information: COVID-19 samples collected from the United States, Italy and Spain covered acute and convalescent phases. Sources were T cells, B-cell-depleted T cells, or PBMCs; the material itself was cDNA or gDNA.

Original analysis: Amplification of reference gene primers was used by the study to estimate nucleated cell counts. Some clones are missing from TCRdb's copy, which holds only in-frame ones; the method was immunoSEQ multiplex PCR. V and J calls and clone size are those listed in that table; D and trimming were worked out from the DNA. The profile shows 200,000 to 300,000 clones, approximately 88% of them singletons. The clonotype originates from a woman in her 30s with acute or convalescent COVID-19. The sequencing sample was made of peripheral blood. The chain carries TRBV4-3 and TRBJ2-2; TRBD1 is a possible D gene (5 bases). CDR3 in DNA: TGCGCCAGCAGCAAAATCAGGGATGGGGAGCTGTTTTTT. Translating gives CASSKIRDGELFF.